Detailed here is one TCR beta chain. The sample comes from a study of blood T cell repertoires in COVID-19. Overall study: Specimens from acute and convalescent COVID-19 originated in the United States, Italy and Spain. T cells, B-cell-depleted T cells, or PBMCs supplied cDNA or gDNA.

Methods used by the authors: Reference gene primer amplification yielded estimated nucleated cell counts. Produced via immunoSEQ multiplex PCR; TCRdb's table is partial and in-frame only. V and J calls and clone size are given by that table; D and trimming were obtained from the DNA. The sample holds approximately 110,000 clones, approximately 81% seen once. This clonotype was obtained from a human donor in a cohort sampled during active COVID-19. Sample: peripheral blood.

CDR3 in DNA: TGTGCCAGTAGTCGTCTAGGCGAAAGGTACAATGAGCAGTTCTTC. It encodes CASSRLGERYNEQFF. The rearrangement joins TRBV19 to TRBJ2-1, with D uncertain. The CDR3 runs to 15 residues. Germline loops: CDR1 LNHDA, CDR2 SQIVND (reference sequence). The V end was cut by 5 bases, the J end by 4 bases, with 15 bases between.